This TCR beta chain was sequenced for a study of shared clonotypes between healthy human individuals. CDR1 is LGHNA, CDR2 YSLEER, per germline. Unmatched junction bases numbered 1, after V lost 5 bases and J lost 4 bases. The CDR3 spans 14 residues. Profiling relied on immunoSEQ multiplex PCR, and the TCRdb table lists in-frame clones only, not all of them. This sample has over a million clones, with 98% found just once. Study-wide results and caveats: On the whole, naive subsets had larger estimated richness than memory subsets had. Expectations were that clonotype sharing among donors would be affected by sequencing depth.

A word on this clone: Its antigen is unidentified.

This sequence was found in a man aged 30 to 45 in good health. The sequenced sample was naive CD4+ T cells sorted from blood. Subset noted: CD45RA+ positively selected. V gene TRBV4-3 combines with J gene TRBJ2-7, with 14 nucleotides matching TRBD2. DNA of the CDR3: TGCGCCAGCAGCAGACTAGCGGGAGGGTACGAGCAGTACTTC. Translated: CASSRLAGGYEQYF.